These T cell receptor beta chains were read from a single sample in a study of T cell responses to AZD1222 COVID-19 vaccine. Libraries were prepared by immunoSEQ multiplex PCR; TCRdb keeps only in-frame clonotypes and omits some of them. The sample has about 110,000 clones; around 92% are singletons. Source: peripheral blood, taken on day 0 of AZD1222 vaccination. The receptors stem from an adult in good health. Both conserved end residues are part of each CDR3. Each record gives: CDR3 DNA, CDR3 protein, J gene, clone size, D gene, V gene. D genes are given only for firm matches. Some rows have no size entry. The others give once, few or many, or a class for an expanded clone.

DNA: TGCGCCAGCAGCCCGGCAGGGGTGTACACTGAAGCTTTCTTT; CDR3: CASSPAGVYTEAFF; J: TRBJ1-1; size: few; D: .; V: TRBV4-1
DNA: TGTGCCAGCAATCAAGGGTTCTCTGGACGGCCCCAGCATTTT; CDR3: CASNQGFSGRPQHF; J: TRBJ1-5; size: .; D: .; V: TRBV2
DNA: TGTGCCAGCAGCCAAGATTCAGCTTATGGCTACACCTTC; CDR3: CASSQDSAYGYTF; J: TRBJ1-2; size: .; D: .; V: TRBV3-1/TRBV3-2
DNA: TGTGCCAGCTCACCGAGCAGAGGAGAGACCCAGTACTTC; CDR3: CASSPSRGETQYF; J: TRBJ2-5; size: .; D: .; V: TRBV18
DNA: TGCGCCAGCAGCTTAACAGGGCACGAAAAACTGTTTTTT; CDR3: CASSLTGHEKLFF; J: TRBJ1-4; size: .; D: .; V: TRBV5-1
DNA: TGTGCCAGCAGCCAAGATGATTCGGGGCAGGGTGGGGAAAAACTGTTTTTT; CDR3: CASSQDDSGQGGEKLFF; J: TRBJ1-4; size: .; D: .; V: TRBV4-2
DNA: TGTGCCAGCACCGACAGTAATTCACCCCTCCACTTT; CDR3: CASTDSNSPLHF; J: TRBJ1-6; size: .; D: .; V: TRBV6-5
DNA: TGTGCCAGCAGCTCCATGAACGAGCAGTACTTC; CDR3: CASSSMNEQYF; J: TRBJ2-7; size: .; D: .; V: TRBV7-9
DNA: TGTGCCACCACGGACCGCCTGGACTGGGAAGCTTTCTTT; CDR3: CATTDRLDWEAFF; J: TRBJ1-1; size: .; D: .; V: TRBV6-5
DNA: TGTGCCAGCAGCCAAGACTCCGACACCGGGGGGCATGGCTACACCTTC; CDR3: CASSQDSDTGGHGYTF; J: TRBJ1-2; size: .; D: .; V: TRBV4-2
DNA: TGTGCCAGCAGTCGAGGTACACAGACCCAGTACTTC; CDR3: CASSRGTQTQYF; J: TRBJ2-5; size: .; D: .; V: TRBV28
DNA: TGTGCCAGTAGTATGGGTACGGCTGGAAACACCATATATTTT; CDR3: CASSMGTAGNTIYF; J: TRBJ1-3; size: .; D: .; V: TRBV19
DNA: TGTGCCAGTATCGGCGGACCCTACTATGGCTACACCTTC; CDR3: CASIGGPYYGYTF; J: TRBJ1-2; size: .; D: .; V: TRBV19
DNA: TGTGCCAGCTCATCTCAGGCAACTAATGAAAAACTGTTTTTT; CDR3: CASSSQATNEKLFF; J: TRBJ1-4; size: .; D: .; V: TRBV18
DNA: TGTGCCAGCAGCAGACCGCTGGGGGCACGTAACACTGAAGCTTTCTTT; CDR3: CASSRPLGARNTEAFF; J: TRBJ1-1; size: .; D: .; V: TRBV21-1
DNA: TGTGCCACCAGTCCTGGCACGGGAGACAATCAGCCCCAGCATTTT; CDR3: CATSPGTGDNQPQHF; J: TRBJ1-5; size: .; D: .; V: TRBV24-1
DNA: TGTGCCAGCCAGACACAGACCTACGAGCAGTACTTC; CDR3: CASQTQTYEQYF; J: TRBJ2-7; size: few; D: .; V: TRBV6-5
DNA: TGTGCCAGCAGTGAGGAGGGAGGCTACACCTTC; CDR3: CASSEEGGYTF; J: TRBJ1-2; size: .; D: .; V: TRBV6-1
DNA: TGTGCCAGCAGCGTATCTGAGGATACGCAGTATTTT; CDR3: CASSVSEDTQYF; J: TRBJ2-3; size: .; D: .; V: TRBV9
DNA: TGTGCCAGCATTCCTCAGCAGGGGGCAAATGAGCAGTTCTTC; CDR3: CASIPQQGANEQFF; J: TRBJ2-1; size: .; D: TRBD1; V: TRBV5-4
DNA: TGTGCCAGCAGTCGGACAGCAAGCTCCTACGAGCAGTACTTC; CDR3: CASSRTASSYEQYF; J: TRBJ2-7; size: once; D: .; V: TRBV5-5
DNA: TGTGCCTGGAGTGTACAGCAGAGACAGACGATTGAAAAACTGTTTTTT; CDR3: CAWSVQQRQTIEKLFF; J: TRBJ1-4; size: .; D: .; V: TRBV30
DNA: TGCGCCAGCAGCTTCGGGACAATCTACTCCTACGAGCAGTACTTC; CDR3: CASSFGTIYSYEQYF; J: TRBJ2-7; size: .; D: .; V: TRBV5-1
DNA: TGTGCCAGCAGCTCGGGACTAAACTACGAGCAGTACTTC; CDR3: CASSSGLNYEQYF; J: TRBJ2-7; size: .; D: TRBD2; V: TRBV7-6
DNA: TGTGCCAGTAGTACCCGACAGTCCAAGGCGAACACCGGGGAGCTGTTTTTT; CDR3: CASSTRQSKANTGELFF; J: TRBJ2-2; size: .; D: .; V: TRBV19
DNA: TGTGCCAGCAGTTACTTGGCAGGGAGCACAGATACGCAGTATTTT; CDR3: CASSYLAGSTDTQYF; J: TRBJ2-3; size: .; D: .; V: TRBV6-5
DNA: TGTGCCTGGAGTACGACAGGGGGCCATGGCTACACCTTC; CDR3: CAWSTTGGHGYTF; J: TRBJ1-2; size: .; D: TRBD1; V: TRBV30
DNA: TGTGCCAGCAGTTTCCTGGGACAGGGTGAAGCTTTCTTT; CDR3: CASSFLGQGEAFF; J: TRBJ1-1; size: .; D: TRBD1; V: TRBV28
DNA: TGTGCCAGCAGCACAGGCTTTAGGAGCTCCTACGAGCAGTACTTC; CDR3: CASSTGFRSSYEQYF; J: TRBJ2-7; size: .; D: .; V: TRBV11-2
DNA: TGTGCCAGCAGCTTGGGCCCACGCGGGTTTAGTGAAGCTTTCTTT; CDR3: CASSLGPRGFSEAFF; J: TRBJ1-1; size: .; D: .; V: TRBV5-5
DNA: TGTGCCAGCAGTTACGGCGGCCTGGGGGATTCACCCCTCCACTTT; CDR3: CASSYGGLGDSPLHF; J: TRBJ1-6; size: .; D: .; V: TRBV6-5
DNA: TGTGCCAGCTCACTTTCCGACAGCTCACACTCCTACGAGCAGTACTTC; CDR3: CASSLSDSSHSYEQYF; J: TRBJ2-7; size: .; D: .; V: TRBV18
DNA: TGTGCCAGCAGGGTCGGGACAGGGTATGGCTACACCTTC; CDR3: CASRVGTGYGYTF; J: TRBJ1-2; size: once; D: TRBD1; V: TRBV27
DNA: TGTGCCAGCAGCCAGACAGACAAGCCAGGGTCCTACGAGCAGTACTTC; CDR3: CASSQTDKPGSYEQYF; J: TRBJ2-7; size: .; D: .; V: TRBV4-2
DNA: TGTGCCAGCAACCGCGCACAAGAGACCCAGTACTTC; CDR3: CASNRAQETQYF; J: TRBJ2-5; size: .; D: .; V: TRBV2
DNA: TGTGCCAGCAGCGTCGGTCCCGGGACAGGTTTTGGTTCACCCCTCCACTTT; CDR3: CASSVGPGTGFGSPLHF; J: TRBJ1-6; size: .; D: TRBD1; V: TRBV9
DNA: TGTGCCAGTATCACCCGGACAGGGAGGAACACTGAAGCTTTCTTT; CDR3: CASITRTGRNTEAFF; J: TRBJ1-1; size: .; D: TRBD1; V: TRBV19
DNA: TGTGCCTGGAGTGTTTCGTACGAACCCCAGCATTTT; CDR3: CAWSVSYEPQHF; J: TRBJ1-5; size: few; D: .; V: TRBV30
DNA: TGTGCCAGCAGCGTAGATGTTGGGGGGGGAGATGTGGAGACCCAGTACTTC; CDR3: CASSVDVGGGDVETQYF; J: TRBJ2-5; size: .; D: TRBD2; V: TRBV9
DNA: TGCAGTGCTGGCGGGGACAATGAGCAGTTCTTC; CDR3: CSAGGDNEQFF; J: TRBJ2-1; size: .; D: .; V: TRBV20-1
DNA: TGTGCCAGCAGCCCCCTTGGACTAGCGGGGATAACTAATGAGCAGTTCTTC; CDR3: CASSPLGLAGITNEQFF; J: TRBJ2-1; size: .; D: TRBD2; V: TRBV14
DNA: TGTGCCAGCAGAGAGGTACAGGGATACAATTCACCCCTCCACTTT; CDR3: CASREVQGYNSPLHF; J: TRBJ1-6; size: .; D: .; V: TRBV7-8
DNA: TGTGCCAGCAGTTTCACATCTTTGGAAGCTTTCTTT; CDR3: CASSFTSLEAFF; J: TRBJ1-1; size: once; D: .; V: TRBV28
DNA: TGTGCCAGCAGCTCCCAAGTAGCGGGGACGTACAATGAGCAGTTCTTC; CDR3: CASSSQVAGTYNEQFF; J: TRBJ2-1; size: .; D: TRBD2; V: TRBV7-8
DNA: TGTGCCAGCTCCCCCGGGCAAAATCAGCCCCAGCATTTT; CDR3: CASSPGQNQPQHF; J: TRBJ1-5; size: .; D: .; V: TRBV18
DNA: TGTGCCATCAGTGAAGGGGCAGGGGGCGAGCAGTACTTC; CDR3: CAISEGAGGEQYF; J: TRBJ2-7; size: .; D: TRBD1; V: TRBV10-3
DNA: TGTGCCAGCAAGCTGCCAGGGAGGACTGAAGCTTTCTTT; CDR3: CASKLPGRTEAFF; J: TRBJ1-1; size: .; D: .; V: TRBV27
DNA: TGCGCCAGCAGTGACAATAGCGGGGCGTCGGGAGATACGCAGTATTTT; CDR3: CASSDNSGASGDTQYF; J: TRBJ2-3; size: .; D: TRBD2; V: TRBV10-2
DNA: TGTGCCAGCAGTCAAGGGGGCAATCAGCCCCAGCATTTT; CDR3: CASSQGGNQPQHF; J: TRBJ1-5; size: .; D: .; V: TRBV28
DNA: TGTGCCAGCAGTGAAGATGGAGGGACGAACACTGAAGCTTTCTTT; CDR3: CASSEDGGTNTEAFF; J: TRBJ1-1; size: .; D: .; V: TRBV2
DNA: TGTGCCAGCAGCTCCGGGACAGGGAATGATGGCTACACCTTC; CDR3: CASSSGTGNDGYTF; J: TRBJ1-2; size: .; D: TRBD1; V: TRBV27